This T cell receptor (beta chain) was identified in a study of cytomegalovirus exposure and HLA in healthy donors. Study summary: An early release of data contained tens of millions of unique TCRs, which came from HLA-typed donors.

The PCR contained 60 Vbeta and 13 Jbeta primers. TCRdb's copy holds only in-frame clones and misses some; the assay was immunoSEQ multiplex PCR. This sample has about 170,000 clones; around 75% occur once, and the top ten carry around 2.3%. This CDR3 is built from 13 residues. Trimming left V 1 base short and J 1 base short, with 6 bases between. Germline values: CDR1 SGHTS, CDR2 YDEGEE. Sequences were obtained from PBMCs. The genes are TRBV5-8 and TRBJ2-7; the D is unclear. The sequence came from a male donor in good health and CMV-seronegative. Written as DNA, the CDR3 is TGTGCCAGCAGCTTGTCCAGGTCCTACGAGCAGTACTTC. Translation: CASSLSRSYEQYF.